This is a list of T cell receptor beta chains from one sample in a study of shared clonotypes between healthy human individuals. Clones were sequenced by immunoSEQ multiplex PCR, and TCRdb holds only the in-frame ones, with some missing. The repertoire holds about 1 million clones, with about 77% as singletons. Source material: memory CD4+ T cells sorted from blood. Every receptor here comes from a man aged 18 to 29 in good health. Each CDR3 is given with its conserved first and last residue. The D gene is left open where the match is weak. Only part of the rows carry a size: once, few, many, or a class if the clone is expanded.

TGTGCCACCCGACAGGGCCCGGATGAAGCTTTCTTT CATRQGPDEAFF TRBD1 TRBJ1-1 TRBV10-3 -
TGTGCCTGGAAGCGCAGCCACACCGGGGGGCTGTTTTTT CAWKRSHTGGLFF - TRBJ2-2 TRBV30 once
TGTGCCAGCAGTTTATCCGGCGGGAGGGCGGGGGACACTGAAGCTTTCTTT CASSLSGGRAGDTEAFF - TRBJ1-1 TRBV28 -
TGTGCCAGCAGCTTAGGTTACGGGGAGCTGTTTTTT CASSLGYGELFF - TRBJ2-2 TRBV7-2 -
TGTGCCAGTAGTATAGCCTTTCCCGGGACAGGGACTGCAACTAATGAAAAACTGTTTTTT CASSIAFPGTGTATNEKLFF TRBD1 TRBJ1-4 TRBV19 -
TGTGCCAGCGGAACTAGACTCGAGCAGTACTTC CASGTRLEQYF - TRBJ2-7 TRBV27 -
TGTGCCAGCAGTGACTCGGGTAATACGCAGTATTTT CASSDSGNTQYF - TRBJ2-3 TRBV6-4 -
TGTGCCAGCAGCTCCGCGGGGGGCGGGACCGGGGAGCTGTTTTTT CASSSAGGGTGELFF TRBD2 TRBJ2-2 TRBV11-2 -
TGTGCCAGCAGCACCATTGCGGGGGGCAGTAGAGGTGGCTACACCTTC CASSTIAGGSRGGYTF - TRBJ1-2 TRBV5-4 -
TGTGCCAGCACCCCCAGTGGACTAGCTACTGATACGCAGTATTTT CASTPSGLATDTQYF - TRBJ2-3 TRBV21-1 few
TGTGCCAGCAAAGGGAGGGGTTCAACAGATACGCAGTATTTT CASKGRGSTDTQYF TRBD2 TRBJ2-3 TRBV2 -
TGTGCCAGCAGCCCCAAGGGGGCTGGGGGGATCGCGCAGTATTTT CASSPKGAGGIAQYF - TRBJ2-3 TRBV7-8 -
TGCGCCAGCAGCTTGGGGGTAGGCTTAAGCACAGATACGCAGTATTTT CASSLGVGLSTDTQYF - TRBJ2-3 TRBV5-1 -
TGTGCCAGCAGCTTGGTCGAGGGGAGGACCCAGTACTTC CASSLVEGRTQYF - TRBJ2-5 TRBV5-6 many
TGTGCCAGCAGCTTATTCGGCTCTGGAAACACCATATATTTT CASSLFGSGNTIYF - TRBJ1-3 TRBV7-9 once
TGTGCCAGCAGCTCTCCCAGGGTGGATACGCAGTATTTT CASSSPRVDTQYF - TRBJ2-3 TRBV5-4 -
TGCGCCAGCAGTCCGGGGGGTCGGAACACCGGGGAGCTGTTTTTT CASSPGGRNTGELFF TRBD2 TRBJ2-2 TRBV10-2 -
TGCGCCAGCAGCCAAGACATTTACAGGACAGGGGACTCTGGGGCCAACGTCCTGACTTTC CASSQDIYRTGDSGANVLTF TRBD1 TRBJ2-6 TRBV4-1 -
TGTGCCAGCTCACCAGAAGGACTAGGCCATGGCTACACCTTC CASSPEGLGHGYTF - TRBJ1-2 TRBV18 -
TGTGCCACCAGCACACCTCCGGGACCGGGAAGTTCACCCCTCCACTTT CATSTPPGPGSSPLHF - TRBJ1-6 TRBV15 few
TGTGCCAGCTCACCAGGGGGAACCTATAGCAATCAGCCCCAGCATTTT CASSPGGTYSNQPQHF - TRBJ1-5 TRBV18 -
TGCGCCAGCAGCCGAGGGACAGGGGGCAAAGATAATGAAAAACTGTTTTTT CASSRGTGGKDNEKLFF TRBD1 TRBJ1-4 TRBV4-1 -
TGTGCCAGCAGCACAGGGGAGCGAGAGACCCAGTACTTC CASSTGERETQYF TRBD1 TRBJ2-5 TRBV11-2 -
TGCGCCAGCAGTATAACCGGAGACAATCAGCCCCAGCATTTT CASSITGDNQPQHF - TRBJ1-5 TRBV5-1 -
TGTGCCAGTAGTATCACATTTACCACTGAAGCTTTCTTT CASSITFTTEAFF - TRBJ1-1 TRBV19 -
TGTGCCAGCACGACGGATACCGGGGAGCTGTTTTTT CASTTDTGELFF - TRBJ2-2 TRBV7-2 many
TGTGCCAGCAGTTTCGACAGGAGCTCCTACGAGCAGTACTTC CASSFDRSSYEQYF - TRBJ2-7 TRBV2 -
TGTGCCAGCAGCCCAACTAGGACGGGAGTCTACAATGAGCAGTTCTTC CASSPTRTGVYNEQFF - TRBJ2-1 TRBV7-9 -
TGTGCCAGCAGCGTAGGGTACCTGAACACTGAAGCTTTCTTT CASSVGYLNTEAFF - TRBJ1-1 TRBV9 -